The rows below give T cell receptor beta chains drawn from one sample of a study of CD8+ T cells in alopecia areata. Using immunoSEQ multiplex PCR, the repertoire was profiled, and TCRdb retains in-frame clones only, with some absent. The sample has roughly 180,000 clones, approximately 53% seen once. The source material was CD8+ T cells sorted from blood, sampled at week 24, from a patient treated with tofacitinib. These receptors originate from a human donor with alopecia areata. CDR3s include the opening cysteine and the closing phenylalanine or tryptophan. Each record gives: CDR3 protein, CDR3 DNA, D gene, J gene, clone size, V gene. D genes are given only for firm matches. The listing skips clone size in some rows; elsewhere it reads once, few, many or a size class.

CASSLNKKSSYEQYF | TGTGCCAGCAGCTTAAACAAGAAAAGCTCTTACGAGCAGTACTTC | . | TRBJ2-7 | few | TRBV7-8
CASSAQGTVGGNTIYF | TGTGCCAGCAGTGCCCAGGGGACGGTTGGGGGAAACACCATATATTTT | . | TRBJ1-3 | . | TRBV27
CASSLDRVYEQYF | TGTGCCAGCAGCCTCGACAGGGTCTACGAGCAGTACTTC | TRBD1 | TRBJ2-7 | . | TRBV7-8
CASSAGSAYEQYF | TGTGCCAGCAGTGCTGGGTCGGCCTACGAGCAGTACTTC | . | TRBJ2-7 | . | TRBV2
CASSPGDGNIQYF | TGTGCCAGCAGCCCAGGGGACGGAAACATTCAGTACTTC | . | TRBJ2-4 | . | TRBV7-2
CASSTEENNYEQYF | TGTGCCAGCAGTACGGAGGAGAACAACTACGAGCAGTACTTC | . | TRBJ2-7 | . | TRBV2
CASGATGLAGNEQFF | TGTGCCAGCGGAGCTACGGGACTAGCGGGCAATGAGCAGTTCTTC | TRBD2 | TRBJ2-1 | . | TRBV2
CASSVRRQPNPSNTGELFF | TGTGCCAGCAGCGTACGGAGGCAGCCAAACCCCTCGAACACCGGGGAGCTGTTTTTT | . | TRBJ2-2 | . | TRBV9
CSVAGTGVSYEQYF | TGCAGCGTTGCCGGGACAGGGGTTTCCTACGAGCAGTACTTC | TRBD1 | TRBJ2-7 | . | TRBV29-1
CASSLGGRETQYF | TGTGCCAGCAGCTTAGGGGGACGAGAGACCCAGTACTTC | . | TRBJ2-5 | . | TRBV13
CASSQDRSGYQQYF | TGCGCCAGCAGCCAAGATCGTAGTGGTTACCAGCAGTACTTC | . | TRBJ2-7 | few | TRBV4-3
CSVVEETQYF | TGCAGCGTTGTAGAGGAGACCCAGTACTTC | . | TRBJ2-5 | . | TRBV29-1
CASSVGPNSYEQYF | TGTGCCAGCAGCGTAGGCCCAAACTCCTACGAGCAGTACTTC | . | TRBJ2-7 | . | TRBV9
CASSTGQGGGELFF | TGCGCCAGCAGCACGGGACAGGGTGGCGGGGAGCTGTTTTTT | TRBD1 | TRBJ2-2 | . | TRBV5-1
CASSQDPPRGGHNEQFF | TGCGCCAGCAGCCAAGATCCCCCGCGGGGGGGTCACAATGAGCAGTTCTTC | TRBD2 | TRBJ2-1 | . | TRBV4-3
CASSPDENTEAFF | TGTGCCAGCAGCCCTGACGAGAACACTGAAGCTTTCTTT | . | TRBJ1-1 | . | TRBV6-5
CASSPLTTSGGLTDTQYF | TGTGCCAGCAGTCCTCTGACGACTAGCGGGGGCCTGACAGATACGCAGTATTTT | TRBD2 | TRBJ2-3 | . | TRBV2
CASSEFAATYEQYF | TGTGCCAGCAGTGAATTTGCGGCGACCTACGAGCAGTACTTC | . | TRBJ2-7 | . | TRBV2
CASSEYRGINYGYTF | TGTGCCAGCAGTGAATATCGTGGAATCAACTATGGCTACACCTTC | . | TRBJ1-2 | . | TRBV6-1
CASSAATEAFF | TGTGCCAGCAGCGCCGCAACTGAAGCTTTCTTT | . | TRBJ1-1 | . | TRBV13
CSVDGTSGGSDTQYF | TGCAGCGTCGATGGGACTAGCGGGGGGTCCGATACGCAGTATTTT | TRBD2 | TRBJ2-3 | few | TRBV29-1
CASSFAFDEQFF | TGTGCCAGTAGTTTCGCATTTGATGAGCAGTTCTTC | . | TRBJ2-1 | few | TRBV19
CASSISGGARDTQYF | TGTGCCAGCAGCATTAGCGGGGGGGCCAGGGATACGCAGTATTTT | TRBD2 | TRBJ2-3 | . | TRBV28
CASVEGYEQYF | TGTGCTAGTGTAGAAGGCTACGAGCAGTACTTC | . | TRBJ2-7 | . | TRBV12-5
CASSLGRTGDAGELFF | TGTGCCAGCAGCCTAGGACGGACAGGGGATGCCGGGGAGCTGTTTTTT | TRBD1 | TRBJ2-2 | few | TRBV7-2
CSVELGSSYEQYF | TGCAGCGTTGAATTAGGGAGCTCCTACGAGCAGTACTTC | . | TRBJ2-7 | . | TRBV29-1
CAWTRGTGGHNEQFF | TGTGCCTGGACAAGGGGGACAGGGGGCCACAATGAGCAGTTCTTC | TRBD1 | TRBJ2-1 | few | TRBV30
CASGPGTGGIETQYF | TGCGCCAGCGGCCCCGGGACAGGGGGGATCGAGACCCAGTACTTC | TRBD1 | TRBJ2-5 | . | TRBV10-2